This TCR beta chain originates from a study of T-cell memory formation after mild COVID-19. Study-wide context: Each donor largely had its own TCR clusters.

Findings and limits, study-wide: Second-wave clones reaching peak frequency on day 37 lacked confirmed SARS-CoV-2 specificity.

MiXCR, applied by TCRdb to the 5' RACE reads, yields one record per CDR3 protein. Of some 330,000 distinct CDR3 sequences listed, 20% to 25% are singletons. Remarks on this clonotype: The antigen is undetermined.

From germline, CDR1 is MGHRA and CDR2 YSYEKL. The CDR3 extends over 18 amino acids. V was clipped by 3 bases and J by 1 base; unmatched bases: 15. This sequence joins TRBV4-1 and TRBJ2-7; 7 bases map to TRBD1. The receptor was derived from an adult woman who had mild COVID-19 (a few samples of this study predate the infection). Cell type and time point are not known. The source material was PBMCs or a T cell subset sorted from them (not recorded which). CDR3 sequence: CASSHHLGKGTESYEQYF. DNA for the CDR3: TGCGCCAGCAGCCACCATTTGGGGAAGGGGACAGAATCCTACGAGCAGTACTTC.